Listed below are T cell receptor beta chains from one sample, sequenced in a study of cytomegalovirus exposure and HLA in healthy donors. Produced via immunoSEQ multiplex PCR; TCRdb's table is partial and in-frame only. Of tens of thousands of clones in the sample, over 75% were seen once. The specimen sequenced was PBMCs. These TCRs come from a man aged 30-40 years in good health and CMV-seronegative. The CDR3 runs from the conserved cysteine through the conserved F or W. A D gene is named only where the DNA matches it firmly. Clone size is shown for a subset of rows, as once, few, many or a class of expanded clone.

j_call v_call d_call clone_size cdr3_aa cdr3_nt
TRBJ1-6 TRBV5-8 . few CASSLAGGPIYNSPLHF TGTGCCAGCAGCTTAGCGGGGGGCCCCATCTATAATTCACCCCTCCACTTT
TRBJ2-7 TRBV2 . . CASSPRGDLRYEQYF TGTGCCAGCAGCCCCCGCGGGGACTTGAGATACGAGCAGTACTTC
TRBJ2-7 TRBV14 TRBD1 . CASRIIRDRGSYEQYF TGTGCCAGCAGAATAATCCGGGACAGGGGATCCTACGAGCAGTACTTC
TRBJ2-1 TRBV30 TRBD2 . CAWTPPGLAVYNEQFF TGTGCCTGGACCCCGCCCGGACTAGCGGTTTACAATGAGCAGTTCTTC
TRBJ2-2 TRBV5-1 TRBD2 . CASRPGTSGTGTRELFF TGCGCCAGCAGACCCGGGACTAGCGGGACAGGGACTAGGGAGCTGTTTTTT
TRBJ2-2 TRBV5-4 . . CASSLSQGRTGELFF TGTGCCAGCAGCTTGTCACAGGGTCGGACCGGGGAGCTGTTTTTT
TRBJ1-6 TRBV27 . . CASSFNRVFGNSPLHF TGTGCCAGCAGTTTCAACAGGGTATTCGGTAATTCACCCCTCCACTTT
TRBJ2-4 TRBV19 TRBD1 . CASSVGQLLAKNIQYF TGTGCCAGTAGTGTGGGACAGCTATTAGCCAAAAACATTCAGTACTTC
TRBJ1-5 TRBV19 . . CASSMGRDQPQHF TGTGCCAGTAGTATGGGGCGAGATCAGCCCCAGCATTTT
TRBJ1-2 TRBV6-1 TRBD1 . CASILTGVNGYTF TGTGCCAGCATTTTGACAGGGGTGAATGGCTACACCTTC
TRBJ2-5 TRBV30 TRBD2 . CAWSPPGGSVGETQYF TGTGCCTGGAGTCCCCCGGGAGGGTCGGTCGGGGAGACCCAGTACTTC
TRBJ2-2 TRBV4-1 . once CASSQSFSGANTGELFF TGCGCCAGCAGCCAATCTTTTTCAGGGGCGAACACCGGGGAGCTGTTTTTT
TRBJ2-3 TRBV6-5 . . CASSLPGSDTQYF TGTGCCAGCAGTCTCCCAGGTTCAGATACGCAGTATTTT
TRBJ2-3 TRBV5-6 TRBD2 . CASSRSGTSGRAGDTQYF TGTGCCAGCAGCCGATCCGGGACTAGCGGGAGGGCCGGAGATACGCAGTATTTT
TRBJ2-7 TRBV2 . . CASRARQVYEQYF TGTGCCAGCAGGGCTCGCCAAGTGTACGAGCAGTACTTC
TRBJ1-1 TRBV4-1 . once CASSQDFGGGTEASF .
TRBJ2-3 TRBV7-9 TRBD2 . CASSILPGLAGGSDTQYF TGTGCCAGCAGCATTCTTCCGGGACTAGCGGGAGGGAGCGATACGCAGTATTTT
TRBJ1-1 TRBV6-5 TRBD1 . CASSDGQALRRAFF TGTGCCAGCAGTGACGGACAGGCCCTGAGGAGAGCTTTCTTT
TRBJ1-1 TRBV15 . . CATSRVADTEAFF TGTGCCACCAGCAGAGTTGCGGACACTGAAGCTTTCTTT
TRBJ2-5 TRBV10-3 TRBD2 . CAIRGLAGGEETQYF TGTGCCATCAGGGGACTAGCGGGGGGGGAAGAGACCCAGTACTTC
TRBJ2-3 TRBV6-1 TRBD1 . CASILRQGPDTQYF TGTGCCAGCATTCTAAGACAGGGTCCAGATACGCAGTATTTT
TRBJ2-2 TRBV6-6 TRBD1 . CASSSSGTGGPELFF TGTGCCAGCAGTTCTTCCGGGACAGGGGGCCCGGAGCTGTTTTTT
TRBJ2-3 TRBV6-4 . . CASSDTGWGGTDTQYF TGTGCCAGCAGTGACACCGGGTGGGGAGGAACAGATACGCAGTATTTT
TRBJ1-2 TRBV7-2 . . CASSFPGIGYTF TGTGCCAGCAGCTTCCCAGGGATTGGCTACACCTTC
TRBJ2-7 TRBV27 . . CASSLGGKAYEQYF TGTGCCAGCAGTTTAGGGGGCAAGGCCTACGAGCAGTACTTC
TRBJ1-2 TRBV11-1 . . CASSRGQRANYGYTF TGTGCCAGCAGCAGAGGACAGAGAGCTAACTATGGCTACACCTTC
TRBJ1-6 TRBV2 . . CASRWTPNSPLHF TGTGCCAGCAGGTGGACACCAAATTCACCCCTCCACTTT
TRBJ2-3 TRBV7-2 TRBD1 . CASSGQGATDTQYF TGTGCCAGCAGCGGACAGGGGGCCACAGATACGCAGTATTTT
TRBJ2-2 TRBV7-3 TRBD2 . CASITRLAGNTGELFF TGTGCCAGCATCACTAGACTAGCGGGGAACACCGGGGAGCTGTTTTTT
TRBJ1-6 TRBV15 . once CATSRDSGSGSPLHF TGTGCCACCAGCAGAGATTCGGGGTCGGGGTCACCCCTCCACTTT
TRBJ1-5 TRBV19 . . CASSSLGISNQPQHF TGTGCCAGTAGTTCTCTGGGCATTAGCAATCAGCCCCAGCATTTT
TRBJ1-1 TRBV7-2 . . CASSLVEAGTEAFF TGTGCCAGCAGCTTAGTAGAGGCAGGGACTGAAGCTTTCTTT
TRBJ2-1 TRBV7-9 TRBD1 once CASRFTGGVSYNEQFF TGTGCCAGCAGGTTTACAGGGGGCGTCTCCTACAATGAGCAGTTCTTC
TRBJ1-4 TRBV7-9 . . CASSPPGLNEKLFF TGTGCCAGCAGCCCACCGGGACTTAATGAAAAACTGTTTTTT
TRBJ1-1 TRBV2 . . CASAANQNTEAFF TGTGCCAGTGCAGCGAACCAAAACACTGAAGCTTTCTTT
TRBJ1-2 TRBV19 TRBD1 . CASSIMGTGGHGYTF TGTGCCAGTAGTATTATGGGGACAGGGGGACATGGCTACACCTTC
TRBJ2-1 TRBV5-1 TRBD1 . CASSVGQYNEQFF TGCGCCAGCAGCGTGGGACAGTACAATGAGCAGTTCTTC
TRBJ1-1 TRBV27 TRBD1 . CASRTATGGGYTEAFF TGTGCCAGCAGAACCGCGACAGGGGGCGGGTACACTGAAGCTTTCTTT
TRBJ2-5 TRBV21-1 . . CASTLLSGGETQYF TGTGCCAGCACTCTCCTATCGGGTGGAGAGACCCAGTACTTC
TRBJ2-5 TRBV7-2 TRBD1 . CASSKGQHQETQYF TGTGCCAGCAGCAAGGGACAGCACCAAGAGACCCAGTACTTC
TRBJ1-1 TRBV14 . . CASSQDLGGWTEAFF TGTGCCAGCAGCCAAGATCTCGGGGGTTGGACTGAAGCTTTCTTT
TRBJ2-1 TRBV5-6 TRBD2 . CASRFPGLAVDNNEQFF TGTGCCAGCAGGTTCCCGGGACTAGCGGTGGATAACAATGAGCAGTTCTTC
TRBJ2-3 TRBV27 . once CASSLSGTRYTDTQYF TGTGCCAGCAGTTTATCCGGGACAAGATACACAGATACGCAGTATTTT
TRBJ1-1 TRBV5-5 . . CASSLYQVYSTEAFF TGTGCCAGCAGCTTGTACCAGGTATACAGCACTGAAGCTTTCTTT
TRBJ1-3 TRBV5-1 TRBD1 . CASSPGTGGNTIYF TGCGCCAGCAGCCCCGGGACAGGGGGAAACACCATATATTTT
TRBJ1-1 TRBV5-8 . . CASSLGATNTEAFF TGTGCCAGCAGCTTGGGCGCCACGAACACTGAAGCTTTCTTT
TRBJ2-3 TRBV7-6 TRBD2 once CASSLEFPSGGSTDTQYF TGTGCCAGCAGCTTAGAGTTCCCTAGCGGGGGTAGCACAGATACGCAGTATTTT
TRBJ1-2 TRBV7-9 TRBD1 once CASSSGTAYGYTF TGTGCCAGCAGTTCCGGGACAGCCTATGGCTACACCTTC
TRBJ1-4 TRBV5-6 TRBD1 . CASSLTGATNEKLFF TGTGCCAGCAGCCTAACAGGGGCAACTAATGAAAAACTGTTTTTT
TRBJ1-6 TRBV5-1 . . CASSLEAGRGLGFSSPLHF TGCGCCAGCAGCTTGGAGGCGGGCCGTGGATTGGGGTTTAGTTCACCCCTCCACTTT
TRBJ2-1 TRBV11-2 . . CASSLGGPLVRWDNEQFF TGTGCCAGCAGCTTAGGTGGACCACTAGTAAGATGGGACAATGAGCAGTTCTTC